The 8 T cell receptor beta chains given below trace back to one sample, sequenced in a study of cytomegalovirus exposure and HLA in healthy donors. The PCR used 60 Vbeta and 13 Jbeta primers. TCRdb keeps only in-frame clones here, not all; method: immunoSEQ multiplex PCR. Of around 200,000 clones in the sample, around four fifths were seen once. Material for sequencing was PBMCs. The receptors come from a woman aged 45-59 years in good health and CMV-seropositive.

The V gene is TRBV6-5, the J gene TRBJ2-7; TRBD2 aligns across 12 bases. This CDR3 is built from 13 residues. The germline gives CDR1 MNHEY, CDR2 SVGAGI. The trim removed 10 bases at V and 5 bases at J, leaving 6 bases unmatched. The CDR3 loop reads CATRGLAGNEQYF. In DNA form, the CDR3 reads TGTGCCACGCGAGGACTAGCGGGGAACGAGCAGTACTTC.

The chain employs TRBV7-3 and TRBJ2-1; 8 positions match TRBD2. CDR3 length: 16 amino acids. CDR1 SGHTA and CDR2 FQGTGA come from the germline V gene. J was trimmed by 3 bases and V by 2 bases; bases with no gene match: 6. The CDR3 DNA sequence: TGTGCCAGCAGCTTAGATAGCGGGGCTTACTACAATGAGCAGTTCTTC. This translates into CASSLDSGAYYNEQFF.

The CDR3 region has the DNA TGTGCCAGCAGTTCCCGGGACACTCAAGATGCTTTCTTT. This translates into CASSSRDTQDAFF. The chain is built from TRBV6-6 and TRBJ1-1, with D possibly being TRBD1 (6 bases). CDR1 is MNHNY and CDR2 is SVGAGI in the germline V gene (reference sequence). Between the trimmed V and J ends, which lost 4 bases and 11 bases, there was a span of 17 bases. This CDR3 is built from 13 residues.

The genes are TRBV5-1 and TRBJ2-1, with D perhaps TRBD2 (6 bases). The CDR3 extends over 14 amino acids. Trimming took 3 bases from V and 6 from J, leaving 13 bases between them. Per germline, CDR1 SGHRS and CDR2 YFSETQ. CDR3 DNA: TGCGCCAGCAGCTCTGCGGGACGTATCAATGAGCAGTTCTTC. Residues: CASSSAGRINEQFF.

The V call is TRBV11-2, the J call TRBJ2-3; D may be TRBD2 (5 bases). CDR1 and CDR2 from the germline V gene are SGHAT and FQNNGV. V was cut by 1 base and J by 9 bases, with 14 bases left in between. This CDR3 has 14 amino acids. DNA for the CDR3: TGTGCCAGCAGCTTAGTACCCATAGCGTTGACGCAGTATTTT. It is translated as CASSLVPIALTQYF.

V is TRBV6-1 and J is TRBJ2-5, with 7 nucleotides matching TRBD1. Germline V CDR1 and CDR2: MNHNS, SASEGT. With V trimmed by 5 bases and J by 3 bases, 6 bases remained unmatched. The CDR3 is 14 amino acids. Written as DNA, the CDR3 is TGTGCCAGCAGTCCCTCCGGGACAGAAGAGACCCAGTACTTC. Protein sequence: CASSPSGTEETQYF.

The chain employs TRBV6-6 and TRBJ1-6; possibly TRBD1 for D (5 bases). With 6 bases removed from V and 2 bases from J, the gap between germline ends came to 11 bases. Germline V gene lookup returns CDR1 MNHNY and CDR2 SVGAGI (reference sequence). The CDR3 runs to 15 residues. The CDR3 DNA follows: TGTGCCAGCAGGTCACAGGCAACCTATAATTCACCCCTCCACTTT. Amino acid sequence: CASRSQATYNSPLHF.

The J gene is TRBJ2-5, the V gene TRBV4-3, with TRBD2 matching 8 bases. The V gene's germline CDR1 is LGHNA and CDR2 YSLEER. The CDR3 covers 15 residues. V shed 0 bases and J 5 bases; nucleotides not matched to a gene: 5. CDR3 sequence (DNA): TGCGCCAGCAGCCAAGATCGCGGGACTAGGGAGACCCAGTACTTC. Translating gives CASSQDRGTRETQYF.